A selection of T cell receptor beta chains follows, all from one sample in a study of T cells in Graves' hyperthyroidism and ophthalmopathy. TCRdb analysed the multiplex PCR reads with MiXCR anew, one entry per CDR3 protein. The sample records roughly 200,000 distinct CDR3 sequences, about 16% being singletons. The sequenced sample was blood. These TCRs come from a man between 35 and 55 years old with Graves' hyperthyroidism. Both conserved end residues are part of each CDR3. Each record gives: CDR3 protein, CDR3 DNA, clone size, D gene, J gene, V gene. A D gene is named only where the DNA matches it firmly. Rows may omit the clone size; those that give it use once, few, many or a size class.

CASSAWGVTEAFF	TGTGCCAGCAGCGCCTGGGGGGTCACTGAAGCTTTCTTT	.	.	TRBJ1-1	TRBV6-1
CSVSQTANYGYTF	TGCAGCGTTTCCCAGACTGCTAACTATGGCTACACCTTC	.	.	TRBJ1-2	TRBV29-1
CASSLDISVDTQYF	TGTGCCAGCAGCTTAGACATTTCCGTAGATACGCAGTATTTT	many	.	TRBJ2-3	TRBV7-9
CASSLVPIEAFF	TGTGCCAGCAGCTTAGTGCCCATTGAAGCTTTCTTT	few	.	TRBJ1-1	TRBV11-2
CASSLRVNYGYTF	TGCGCCAGCAGCTTGCGGGTAAACTATGGCTACACCTTC	many	.	TRBJ1-2	TRBV5-1
CASSRVPGQTRLDTQYF	TGTGCCAGCAGCCGGGTCCCCGGACAGACCCGGTTAGATACGCAGTATTTT	many	.	TRBJ2-3	TRBV14
CASKPGTTGEKLFF	TGTGCCAGCAAGCCGGGAACCACGGGTGAAAAACTGTTTTTT	many	.	TRBJ1-4	TRBV2
CASSDDRGRTEAFF	TGTGCCAGCAGCGATGACAGGGGGAGGACTGAAGCTTTCTTT	many	TRBD1	TRBJ1-1	TRBV12-3/TRBV12-4
CAGSYGQSTDTQYF	TGTGCCGGCAGTTACGGACAAAGCACAGATACGCAGTATTTT	few	.	TRBJ2-3	TRBV6-5
CAISAAAGGNYGYTF	TGTGCCATCAGTGCGGCGGCAGGGGGAAACTATGGCTACACCTTC	.	TRBD1	TRBJ1-2	TRBV10-3
CASSLVYLGRRSSYNSPLHF	TGTGCCAGCAGCTTAGTTTACCTTGGACGGAGAAGCTCCTATAATTCACCCCTCCACTTT	few	.	TRBJ1-6	TRBV7-9
CASSPGRPEAFF	TGTGCCAGCTCCCCGGGACGGCCTGAAGCTTTCTTT	.	.	TRBJ1-1	TRBV7-9
CASSQRWDRRAETQYF	TGTGCCAGCAGCCAGCGCTGGGACAGGAGGGCGGAGACCCAGTACTTC	.	TRBD1	TRBJ2-5	TRBV7-9
CASSTHRGADNSPLHF	TGTGCCAGTAGTACCCATCGGGGGGCGGATAATTCACCCCTCCACTTT	few	.	TRBJ1-6	TRBV19
CASSRYVGGDETQYF	TGTGCCAGCAGTCGATACGTTGGGGGGGACGAGACCCAGTACTTC	many	TRBD2	TRBJ2-5	TRBV6-1
CASSLGTAGDTQYF	TGCGCCAGCAGCTTGGGGACAGCCGGGGATACGCAGTATTTT	many	.	TRBJ2-3	TRBV5-1
CASSPPQTYEQYF	TGTGCCAGCAGCCCCCCGCAAACCTACGAGCAGTACTTC	few	.	TRBJ2-7	TRBV28
CAWGRTGELFF	TGTGCCTGGGGGAGAACCGGGGAGCTGTTTTTT	.	.	TRBJ2-2	TRBV30
CASSQDTAGGRETQYF	TGCGCCAGCAGCCAAGATACGGCCGGGGGAAGAGAGACCCAGTACTTC	many	.	TRBJ2-5	TRBV4-3
CASSGFGVGLAGGDTQYF	TGTGCCAGCAGTGGCTTCGGGGTTGGACTAGCGGGAGGAGATACGCAGTATTTT	.	TRBD2	TRBJ2-3	TRBV2
CASSPGGGGRETQYF	TGTGCCAGCAGCCCGGGGGGAGGGGGCCGGGAGACCCAGTACTTC	many	.	TRBJ2-5	TRBV11-3
CASSPGLATDTQYF	TGTGCCAGCAGCCCCGGACTAGCCACAGATACGCAGTATTTT	many	TRBD2	TRBJ2-3	TRBV7-2
CASRFQLNTEAFF	TGTGCCAGCAGGTTTCAGCTGAACACTGAAGCTTTCTTT	.	.	TRBJ1-1	TRBV12-3/TRBV12-4
CASSQRTGEKNTGELFF	TGTGCCAGCAGCCAACGGACAGGGGAGAAAAACACCGGGGAGCTGTTTTTT	few	TRBD1	TRBJ2-2	TRBV9
CAWSKFQDPGHQPQHF	TGTGCCTGGAGTAAATTCCAGGATCCTGGGCATCAGCCCCAGCATTTT	many	.	TRBJ1-5	TRBV30
CSVTRGSRTEAFF	TGCAGCGTTACCCGGGGTTCGAGGACTGAAGCTTTCTTT	few	.	TRBJ1-1	TRBV29-1
CASSTSTYNYGYTF	TGTGCCAGTAGTACTTCAACATATAACTATGGCTACACCTTC	.	.	TRBJ1-2	TRBV19
CASRTGTASTNEKLFF	TGTGCCAGCAGAACAGGGACAGCCTCAACTAATGAAAAACTGTTTTTT	many	TRBD1	TRBJ1-4	TRBV2
CASITGTGELEQYF	TGTGCCAGCATCACCGGGACAGGGGAATTGGAGCAGTACTTC	many	TRBD1	TRBJ2-7	TRBV2
CASSPTGVPREKLFF	TGTGCCAGCAGCCCTACAGGGGTTCCAAGAGAAAAACTGTTTTTT	many	TRBD1	TRBJ1-4	TRBV7-2
CASSLGGSPYEQYF	TGTGCCAGCAGCTTAGGCGGCAGCCCCTACGAGCAGTACTTC	.	.	TRBJ2-7	TRBV7-9
CASSLTGTNYGYTF	TGTGCCAGCAGTTTAACAGGGACTAACTATGGCTACACCTTC	many	.	TRBJ1-2	TRBV28
CASSLGTAYGQYF	TGTGCCAGCAGCTTAGGAACAGCTTACGGGCAGTACTTC	.	.	TRBJ2-7	TRBV7-9
CASSPDRSGNTIYF	TGTGCCAGCAGCCCCGACAGATCTGGAAACACCATATATTTT	few	.	TRBJ1-3	TRBV7-3
CASSLSGAFFYEQYF	TGTGCCAGCAGTCTTAGCGGGGCTTTCTTCTACGAGCAGTACTTC	once	TRBD2	TRBJ2-7	TRBV12-3/TRBV12-4
CASTPAGGVSDTQYF	TGTGCCAGCACCCCCGCGGGGGGCGTGTCAGATACGCAGTATTTT	.	TRBD2	TRBJ2-3	TRBV12-3/TRBV12-4
CSASTSGGLYNEQFF	TGCAGTGCTAGTACTAGCGGGGGCCTGTACAATGAGCAGTTCTTC	many	TRBD2	TRBJ2-1	TRBV20-1
CASSRVSSGANVLTF	TGTGCCAGCTCACGGGTGAGCTCTGGGGCCAACGTCCTGACTTTC	few	.	TRBJ2-6	TRBV18
CASSPRQGYQPQHF	TGTGCCAGCAGCCCCCGACAGGGGTATCAGCCCCAGCATTTT	.	TRBD1	TRBJ1-5	TRBV7-2
CSAYDRVKNTEAFF	TGCAGTGCTTATGACAGGGTTAAAAACACTGAAGCTTTCTTT	many	TRBD1	TRBJ1-1	TRBV20-1
CAWSVPGNSNQPQHF	TGTGCCTGGAGTGTACCGGGGAATAGCAATCAGCCCCAGCATTTT	.	.	TRBJ1-5	TRBV30
CASSQGQTGGNEQFF	TGTGCCAGCAGCCAAGGACAAACGGGGGGAAATGAGCAGTTCTTC	once	TRBD2	TRBJ2-1	TRBV2
CASSETTDTQYF	TGTGCCAGCAGTGAAACCACAGATACGCAGTATTTT	.	.	TRBJ2-3	TRBV6-1
CASSLAGNGYTF	TGCGCCAGCAGCTTGGCGGGGAATGGCTACACCTTC	many	.	TRBJ1-2	TRBV5-1
CASSFSGGYEQYF	TGTGCCAGCAGTTTTAGCGGGGGCTACGAGCAGTACTTC	many	TRBD2	TRBJ2-7	TRBV12-3/TRBV12-4
CASSVDRTGYTF	TGTGCCAGCAGCGTGGACAGGACTGGCTACACCTTC	many	TRBD1	TRBJ1-2	TRBV7-9
CASSLEGARSEAFF	TGTGCCAGCAGCTTAGAGGGGGCGCGATCTGAAGCTTTCTTT	many	TRBD1	TRBJ1-1	TRBV7-2